Presented here are 24 T cell receptor beta chains from one specimen sequenced in a study of blood T cell repertoires in COVID-19. Some clones are missing from TCRdb's copy, which holds only in-frame ones; the method was immunoSEQ multiplex PCR. The profile shows about 90,000 clones, over 70% of them singletons. Sequencing was done on a sample of peripheral blood. The receptor source for this set is a man of 80 years or more with active or convalescent COVID-19.

The chain uses TRBV6-2 or TRBV6-3 and TRBJ1-5; tentatively, D is TRBD1 (6 bases). Germline CDR1 is MNHEY and CDR2 is SVGEGT. V was cut by 6 bases and J by 2 bases, with 17 bases left in between. The CDR3 spans 16 residues. The CDR3 here is CASSAQGFVGNQPQHF. For the CDR3, the DNA is TGTGCCAGCAGCGCACAGGGTTTCGTTGGCAATCAGCCCCAGCATTTT.

The rearrangement links TRBV5-5 to TRBJ2-5; perhaps TRBD1 as D (6 bases). V was clipped by 0 bases and J by 5 bases, with 17 bases between them. CDR1 and CDR2 (germline): SGHKS, YYEKEE (reference sequence). The length of the CDR3 is 16 residues. CDR3 coding DNA: TGTGCCAGCAGCTTGGCAGCTGGACAGCCCTGGGAGACCCAGTACTTC. Its protein product is CASSLAAGQPWETQYF.

The V and J genes are TRBV19 and TRBJ2-3, with TRBD2 matching 8 bases. This CDR3 spans 16 amino acids. The J segment lost 2 bases and the V segment lost 6 bases, leaving 10 bases of the junction unmatched. Germline V gene lookup returns CDR1 LNHDA and CDR2 SQIVND (reference sequence). The CDR3 nucleotides read TGTGCCAGTAGGAACCAAGCGGGGGCCCTCACAGATACGCAGTATTTT. As protein: CASRNQAGALTDTQYF.

The chain links TRBV15 to TRBJ2-3, with D uncertain. The V end was cut by 7 bases, the J end by 1 base, with 6 bases between. This CDR3 comprises 12 residues. The germline V gene encodes CDR1 LNHNV and CDR2 YYDKDF (reference sequence). The CDR3 here is CATKSGTDTQYF. CDR3 DNA sequence: TGTGCCACCAAGTCGGGCACAGATACGCAGTATTTT.

The chain is built from TRBV9 and TRBJ2-3, with TRBD2 matching 10 bases. There are 15 residues in the CDR3. The V gene end was trimmed by 3 bases and the J gene end by 4 bases; junction bases not matched to a gene: 5. Germline V CDR1 and CDR2: SGDLS, YYNGEE. CDR3 in amino acids: CASSAGLAFADTQYF. CDR3 bases: TGTGCCAGCAGCGCGGGACTAGCGTTCGCAGATACGCAGTATTTT.

The rearrangement links TRBV7-3 to TRBJ1-1; TRBD1 aligns across 9 bases. The CDR3 length is 15 residues. In germline, CDR1 is SGHTA, CDR2 FQGTGA. With V trimmed by 5 bases and J by 3 bases, 7 bases remained unmatched. CDR3 in amino acids: CASSPKTGGHTEAFF. The CDR3 DNA follows: TGTGCCAGCAGCCCAAAGACAGGGGGGCACACTGAAGCTTTCTTT.

This CDR3 is CASSLARRSNQPQHF. The CDR3 DNA reads as TGTGCCAGCAGCTTAGCGCGCAGGAGCAATCAGCCCCAGCATTTT. The chain employs TRBV7-8 and TRBJ1-5, with D unclear. The germline V and J ends were trimmed by 0 bases and 1 base, with 7 bases remaining between them. The CDR3 is made up of 15 amino acids. CDR1 SGHVS and CDR2 FQNEAQ come from the germline V gene.

The chain couples TRBV15 to TRBJ1-4; D gene uncertain. Germline V gene lookup returns CDR1 LNHNV and CDR2 YYDKDF (reference sequence). The germline V and J ends were trimmed by 3 bases and 7 bases, with 12 bases remaining between them. The CDR3 totals 14 residues. The CDR3 sequence is CATSSPGISEKLFF. CDR3 DNA sequence: TGTGCCACCAGCAGTCCCGGGATAAGTGAAAAACTGTTTTTT.

The CDR3 is CASSAASGGALNEQFF. DNA of the CDR3: TGTGCCAGCAGTGCCGCTAGCGGGGGTGCCCTCAATGAGCAGTTCTTC. The chain joins TRBV6-1 to TRBJ2-1; 10 bases line up with TRBD2. This CDR3 spans 16 amino acids. V was clipped by 4 bases and J by 6 bases; unmatched bases: 9. Germline V gene data show CDR1 as MNHNS and CDR2 as SASEGT.

The CDR3 DNA follows: TGTGCCAGCAGCTTCGCGGGACAGAACTATGGCTACACCTTC. Translating it yields CASSFAGQNYGYTF. The V gene is TRBV5-6, the J gene TRBJ1-2, with 7 bases fitting TRBD1. With V trimmed by 2 bases and J by 2 bases, 3 bases remained unmatched. This CDR3 region has 14 residues. Germline V gene data show CDR1 as SGHDT and CDR2 as YYEEEE.

The V gene is TRBV3-1 (or the pseudogene TRBV3-2), the J gene TRBJ2-2, with 9 bases lining up with TRBD1. Germline assignment: CDR1 LGHDT and CDR2 YNNKEL (reference sequence). Germline trimming cut 4 bases from V and 5 bases from J; bases unmatched to any gene: 5. The CDR3 runs to 15 residues. The CDR3 loop is CASSPRDRATGELFF. The CDR3 DNA sequence: TGTGCCAGCAGCCCCCGGGACAGGGCGACCGGGGAGCTGTTTTTT.

CDR3 residues: CASSLVSQETQYF. CDR3 coding DNA: TGTGCCAGCAGCTTGGTCAGCCAAGAGACCCAGTACTTC. The chain is built from TRBV5-4 and TRBJ2-5; D not certain. Trimming pared 0 bases from V and 1 base from J, leaving 4 bases between. CDR3 size: 13 residues. The germline V gene has CDR1 SGHNT and CDR2 YYREEE (reference sequence). Supplemented by reference TRBV5-4 and TRBJ2-5, the full variable domain reads ETGVTQSPTHLIKTRGQQVTLRCSSQSGHNTVSWYQQALGQGPQFIFQYYREEENGRGNFPPRFSGLQFPNYSSELNVNALELDDSALYLCASSLVSQETQYFGPGTRLLVL.

The chain recombines TRBV10-2 with TRBJ2-5, with a tentative D call TRBD1 (6 bases). Deletions cut 5 bases from V and 5 bases from J, with 12 bases between. Germline-derived CDR1 and CDR2 are WSHSY and SAAADI. This CDR3 spans 13 amino acids. CDR3 coding DNA: TGCGCCAGCAGTCTAGGCAGGGGTGAGACCCAGTACTTC. Translating gives CASSLGRGETQYF.

The chain carries TRBV5-4 and TRBJ1-2; no firm D call. Trimming pared 0 bases from V and 7 bases from J, leaving 16 bases between. The CDR3 length is 15 residues. The germline gives CDR1 SGHNT, CDR2 YYREEE (reference sequence). CDR3: CASSLDPLRTGGYTF. CDR3 coding DNA: TGTGCCAGCAGCTTGGACCCCCTAAGAACGGGTGGCTACACCTTC. Using reference TRBV5-4 and TRBJ1-2 for the parts outside the CDR3, the full variable domain is ETGVTQSPTHLIKTRGQQVTLRCSSQSGHNTVSWYQQALGQGPQFIFQYYREEENGRGNFPPRFSGLQFPNYSSELNVNALELDDSALYLCASSLDPLRTGGYTFGSGTRLTVV.

This chain connects TRBV5-4 to TRBJ1-2; a possible D gene is TRBD1 (5 bases). The CDR3 runs 15 residues. In germline, CDR1 is SGHNT, CDR2 YYREEE (reference sequence). V lost 0 bases to trimming and J lost 8 bases, with 17 bases between them. DNA for the CDR3: TGTGCCAGCAGCTTGGTTCCGCGGGGGGTTATCGGCTACACCTTC. Translated, it gives CASSLVPRGVIGYTF.

The chain links TRBV6-2 or TRBV6-3 to TRBJ1-3, with a tentative D call TRBD1 (5 bases). This CDR3 contains 15 residues. Germline values: CDR1 MNHEY, CDR2 SVGEGT. V gave up 5 bases and J gave up 2 bases, with 13 bases separating them. The CDR3 loop is CASSPTGGAGNTIYF. In DNA, the CDR3 is TGTGCCAGCAGTCCCACCGGGGGAGCTGGAAACACCATATATTTT.

The chain links TRBV27 to TRBJ1-4; D remains ambiguous. The CDR3 extends over 16 amino acids. V was pared by 4 bases and J by 0 bases, with 12 bases between. Germline assignment: CDR1 MNHEY and CDR2 SMNVEV (reference sequence). This CDR3 is CASSSAGGTTNEKLFF. The CDR3 coding sequence is TGTGCCAGCAGTTCCGCTGGCGGGACAACTAATGAAAAACTGTTTTTT.

The chain couples TRBV6-2 or TRBV6-3 to TRBJ2-3; TRBD2 might be the D (5 bases). V shed 2 bases and J shed 2 bases, with 11 bases lying between them. CDR3 length: 15 residues. Germline-derived CDR1 and CDR2 are MNHEY and SVGEGT. The CDR3 sequence is CASSYLQDFTDTQYF. The CDR3 nucleotides are TGTGCCAGCAGTTACCTTCAGGACTTCACAGATACGCAGTATTTT.

The chain joins TRBV3-1 (or the pseudogene TRBV3-2) to TRBJ1-4, with 7 nucleotides matching TRBD1. The CDR3 has 17 residues. CDR1 and CDR2 from the germline V gene are LGHDT and YNNKEL (reference sequence). V was clipped by 2 bases and J by 8 bases; unmatched bases: 14. The CDR3 DNA is TGTGCCAGCAGCCAAAAGGGCTGGGCGGCAGGGGGGGAAAAACTGTTTTTT. Amino acids: CASSQKGWAAGGEKLFF.

The chain carries TRBV28 and TRBJ1-6; D is ambiguous. The CDR3 length is 12 residues. V lost 6 bases, J lost 14 bases, and 14 bases lay in between. Looked up from germline, CDR1 is MDHEN and CDR2 is SYDVKM. This CDR3 is CASSLDKYALHF. CDR3 DNA sequence: TGTGCCAGCAGCCTCGACAAGTACGCCCTCCACTTT.

V and J are TRBV4-1 and TRBJ2-2, with 7 nucleotides matching TRBD2. The ends lost 4 bases at V and 4 bases at J; junction bases unmatched: 12. The V gene's germline CDR1 is MGHRA and CDR2 YSYEKL. This CDR3 spans 17 amino acids. The DNA of the CDR3 is TGCGCCAGCAGCCGATCGGGGGGTGGGCTAGTCACCGGGGAGCTGTTTTTT. This codes for CASSRSGGGLVTGELFF.

The chain employs TRBV7-2 and TRBJ2-7; TRBD1 matches at 9 bases. V was clipped by 5 bases and J by 6 bases; unmatched bases: 11. Germline V lookup: CDR1 SGHTA, CDR2 FQGNSA. The CDR3 runs to 15 residues. The CDR3 reads CASSPPRTGVGEQYF. The CDR3 nucleotides read TGTGCCAGCAGCCCGCCCCGGACAGGGGTGGGCGAGCAGTACTTC. Full variable domain (remainder filled in from reference TRBV7-2 and TRBJ2-7): GAGVSQSPSNKVTEKGKDVELRCDPISGHTALYWYRQSLGQGLEFLIYFQGNSAPDKSGLPSDRFSAERTGGSVSTLTIQRTQQEDSAVYLCASSPPRTGVGEQYFGPGTRLTVT.

The chain joins TRBV29-1 to TRBJ1-2, with TRBD1 matching over 7 bases. Losses at the gene ends were 3 bases for V and 3 bases for J; bases not matched to a gene: 1. There are 12 residues in the CDR3. Looked up from germline, CDR1 is SQVTM and CDR2 is ANQGSEA. The CDR3 protein is CSVEQGDYGYTF. The CDR3 nucleotides read TGCAGCGTTGAGCAGGGGGACTATGGCTACACCTTC.

This clone was recorded a few times. This rearrangement joins TRBV28 to TRBJ1-5, with D possibly TRBD1 on 5 matching bases. From germline, CDR1 is MDHEN and CDR2 SYDVKM. The CDR3 loop spans 15 amino acids. V lost 6 bases and J 2 bases, leaving 14 bases between the germline ends. For the CDR3, the DNA is TGTGCCAGCAGCAGGGCCCGTGGGGGCAATCAGCCCCAGCATTTT. This encodes CASSRARGGNQPQHF.